This T cell receptor beta chain was identified in a study of CD8 T cells in ankylosing spondylitis. Points from the study as a whole: It appeared that ankylosing spondylitis blood was characterized by a TCR beta motif of fewer than 10 highly homologous variants. Earlier literature documents some of the motif variants in reactive arthritis synovial fluid and blood.

CDR3 size: 13 residues. V gave up 3 bases and J gave up 4 bases, with 7 bases separating them. Per germline, CDR1 SGHRS and CDR2 YFSETQ. Quantitative 5'-RACE was performed with molecular barcodes, and it yielded the TCR beta libraries. Each CDR3 protein is one row after TCRdb ran MiXCR on the 5' RACE reads. This table has about 17,000 distinct CDR3 sequences, approximately 8% appearing once. This clonotype occurred many times. Antigen specificity is unknown. This receptor was obtained from a male donor with ankylosing spondylitis or in good health (not recorded which). J is TRBJ2-2 and V is TRBV5-1; no reliable D call. The sequenced sample was blood. CDR3 nucleotide sequence: TGCGCCAGCAGCTCGGGTACCACCGGGGAGCTGTTTTTT. Protein: CASSSGTTGELFF.